The rows below give T cell receptor beta chains drawn from one sample of a study of T cell repertoires and HLA-DP antigens. The antigens for these receptors are not known. TCRdb's table, derived via immunoSEQ multiplex PCR, lists solely in-frame clones and lacks some. The sample has some 110,000 clones, 80% to 95% seen once. The material sequenced was CD4+ T cells from PBMCs. The receptors come from a woman aged 18-35 years in good health and CMV-seronegative. The conserved cysteine and the conserved F or W are not part of the CDR3 here.

V,J,CDR3
TRBV11-2,TRBJ2-3,ASSLAFREDKTQY
TRBV2,TRBJ1-5,ASRAGLSLHSNQPQH
TRBV28,TRBJ1-4,ASSLQGLSDNEKLF
TRBV7-3,TRBJ2-1,ASSFTRQGFGNEQF
TRBV19,TRBJ2-4,ASTTGAAKNIQY
TRBV5-4,TRBJ1-2,ASSRTGGNYGYT
TRBV5-4,TRBJ2-3,ASSLAPGPVGTDTQY
TRBV25-1,TRBJ2-2,ASSSQGTGELF
TRBV5-1,TRBJ2-1,ASSRGGGTSSYNEQF
TRBV18,TRBJ2-1,ASSPLAGRNNEQF
TRBV7-8,TRBJ2-7,ASSSRTLSYEQY
TRBV6-6,TRBJ2-2,ASTSGETGELF
TRBV23-1,TRBJ1-6,ASSQPYNRGKYNSPLH
TRBV15,TRBJ1-1,ATSRVYTGDTEAF
TRBV19,TRBJ1-6,ASSIGTASSSYNSPLH
TRBV6-1,TRBJ2-7,ASRGTSRYEQY
TRBV29-1,TRBJ2-1,SVGRTGGRGYEQF
TRBV18,TRBJ2-2,ASSLLGQAWTNTGELF
TRBV6-5,TRBJ1-2,ASSYSTGAASYGYT